The 17 T cell receptor beta chains in this list originate from one sample, sequenced in a study of T cells after yellow fever vaccination. One entry per CDR3 protein, called by TCRdb with MiXCR from the 5' RACE reads. The repertoire consists of 550,000 to 750,000 distinct CDR3 sequences, with approximately 12% occurring once and the leading ten covering 11% to 15%. Sequencing used PBMCs, obtained on the day of the yellow fever booster vaccination. The receptors were gathered from a man under 40 who received the YFV17D yellow fever vaccine.

This chain links TRBV5-8 with TRBJ1-5; tentatively, D is TRBD1 (6 bases). Trimming stripped 4 bases from V and 4 bases from J, with 9 bases between. The CDR3 runs to 13 residues. The V gene's germline CDR1 is SGHTS and CDR2 YDEGEE. The CDR3 region is CASSQTGNQPQHF. The CDR3, as DNA: TGTGCCAGCAGCCAGACAGGAAATCAGCCCCAGCATTTT.

A few counts support this clonotype. The chain employs TRBV6-2 or TRBV6-3 and TRBJ2-7, with unresolved D. The CDR3 covers 14 residues. The ends were cut back, 8 bases at V and 0 bases at J, with 14 bases in the middle. Germline CDR1 and CDR2: MNHEY and SVGEGT. The DNA of the CDR3 is TGTGCCAGCCAAGGAGACGTGTACTCCTACGAGCAGTACTTC. Translated, it gives CASQGDVYSYEQYF.

This sequence joins TRBV2 and TRBJ2-1; no definite D call. V was pared by 7 bases and J by 9 bases, with 10 bases between. The CDR3 runs 11 residues. CDR1 and CDR2 (germline): SNHLY, FYNNEI. The CDR3 DNA follows: TGTGCCAGCACCGTGCAGGTTGAGCAGTTCTTC. Translating gives CASTVQVEQFF. The full variable domain, in which reference TRBV2 and TRBJ2-1 provide the parts outside the CDR3, is EPEVTQTPSHQVTQMGQEVILRCVPISNHLYFYWYRQILGQKVEFLVSFYNNEISEKSEIFDDQFSVERPDGSNFTLKIRSTKLEDSAMYFCASTVQVEQFFGPGTRLTVL.

The chain recombines TRBV19 with TRBJ1-6; tentative D call: TRBD1 (5 bases). Germline CDR1 is LNHDA and CDR2 is SQIVND (reference sequence). Trimming took 7 bases from V and 10 from J, leaving 14 bases between them. The CDR3 loop spans 13 amino acids. Here the CDR3 DNA reads TGTGCCAGTACTCGGGACGTGGGATCACCCCTCCACTTT. Amino acids: CASTRDVGSPLHF.

The V gene is TRBV4-3, the J gene TRBJ2-7, with D possibly being TRBD1 (6 bases). The germline V gene encodes CDR1 LGHNA and CDR2 YSLEER. V lost 4 bases and J 0 bases, leaving 13 bases between the germline ends. The CDR3 runs 15 residues. The CDR3 DNA reads as TGCGCCAGCAGCCCGGACAGTTCTAGCTCCTACGAGCAGTACTTC. Its translation is CASSPDSSSSYEQYF.

This clonotype appeared a few times. The rearrangement joins TRBV6-2 or TRBV6-3 to TRBJ2-1; 7 bases map to TRBD2. Germline loops: CDR1 MNHEY, CDR2 SVGEGT. With V trimmed by 8 bases and J by 3 bases, 10 bases remained unmatched. The CDR3 contains 15 residues. CDR3 coding DNA: TGTGCCAGCCGACCGCCGGGACTATTCTACAATGAGCAGTTCTTC. Its translation: CASRPPGLFYNEQFF.

The J gene is TRBJ2-2, the V gene TRBV4-2; 13 nucleotides agree with TRBD2. V dropped 2 bases and J dropped 8; count of bases not matched to a gene: 11. The CDR3 loop spans 18 amino acids. The V gene's germline CDR1 is LGHNA and CDR2 YNFKEQ. This CDR3 reads CASSQLGPGLAGSGELFF. CDR3 nucleotides: TGTGCCAGCAGCCAATTGGGGCCGGGACTAGCGGGAAGTGGGGAGCTGTTTTTT.

A few counts support this clonotype. The V gene is TRBV6-5, the J gene TRBJ2-3; D assignment may be TRBD1 or TRBD2 (6 bases each). V lost 10 bases to trimming and J lost 6 bases, with 14 bases between them. Germline V lookup: CDR1 MNHEY, CDR2 SVGAGI. The CDR3 sequence is 12 residues long. CDR3 sequence (DNA): TGTGCCACAATCGGGGGCGGGGATACGCAGTATTTT. This gives the protein CATIGGGDTQYF.

The V gene is TRBV6-1, the J gene TRBJ1-1; 7 positions match TRBD1. The J segment lost 5 bases and the V segment lost 6 bases, leaving 9 bases of the junction unmatched. The germline V gene encodes CDR1 MNHNS and CDR2 SASEGT. This CDR3 region has 14 residues. CDR3 DNA: TGTGCCAGCAGCCGCGACAGGGTAGCGACTGAAGCTTTCTTT. Translated, it gives CASSRDRVATEAFF.

This clonotype was found once. Germline is not matched at one junction end, which may reflect a read error. This sequence joins TRBV28 and TRBJ2-7; D remains ambiguous. The CDR3 length is 12 residues. Germline CDR1 is MDHEN and CDR2 is SYDVKM. CDR3 sequence: CATLMQPYEEYF. The CDR3 nucleotides are TGTGCCACCTTGATGCAGCCCTACGAGGAGTACTTC.

V and J are TRBV7-2 and TRBJ2-7; TRBD2 might be the D (7 bases). Germline CDR1 reads SGHTA; CDR2 reads FQGNSA. The CDR3 is made up of 17 amino acids. V lost 0 bases and J lost 0, with 15 bases in between. The CDR3 DNA sequence: TGTGCCAGCAGCTTAGCTGTTAGAGGGGGGGACTCCTACGAGCAGTACTTC. Its protein is CASSLAVRGGDSYEQYF.

This clonotype was counted only a few times. The rearrangement links TRBV18 to TRBJ2-5; D gene unclear. Looked up from germline, CDR1 is KGHSH and CDR2 is LQKENI. With 4 bases removed from V and 8 bases from J, the gap between germline ends came to 14 bases. This CDR3 region has 13 residues. This chain's CDR3 is CASSLVPHSTQYF. The CDR3 bases are TGTGCCAGCTCACTTGTCCCTCACTCCACCCAGTACTTC.

The rearrangement links TRBV2 to TRBJ2-1; 12 nucleotides match TRBD2. The CDR3 runs to 16 residues. The germline V gene encodes CDR1 SNHLY and CDR2 FYNNEI. The V and J ends lost 6 bases and 5 bases, in that order; junction bases with no gene match: 8. The CDR3 reads CASRAGTSGWNNEQFF. The CDR3 DNA follows: TGTGCCAGCAGAGCCGGGACTAGCGGGTGGAACAATGAGCAGTTCTTC.

The table lists this clonotype with a few counts. The chain has TRBV12-3 or TRBV12-4 and TRBJ2-1, with D possibly being TRBD1 (6 bases). Trimming cost V 6 bases and J 5 bases, with 14 bases left between them. This CDR3 comprises 14 residues. CDR3 loop: CASSPGQKHNEQFF. The CDR3 DNA reads TGTGCCAGCAGCCCAGGACAGAAACACAATGAGCAGTTCTTC.

This chain uses TRBV29-1 with TRBJ2-7, with 9 bases lining up with TRBD1. The CDR3 is made up of 15 amino acids. Unmatched junction bases numbered 12, after V lost 5 bases and J lost 4 bases. Germline CDR1 is SQVTM and CDR2 is ANQGSEA. CDR3 bases: TGCAGCGTTATAAACCGGGACAGGGCGTGGTACGAGCAGTACTTC. Protein: CSVINRDRAWYEQYF.

J is TRBJ2-3 and V is TRBV5-1; 11 bases agree with TRBD2. Trimming at V came to 6 bases and at J to 5 bases, leaving 8 bases not matched to a gene. In germline, CDR1 is SGHRS, CDR2 YFSETQ. This CDR3 comprises 15 residues. CDR3 region: CASNLLAGAVDTQYF. The DNA for the CDR3 is TGCGCCAGCAACCTACTAGCGGGAGCTGTAGATACGCAGTATTTT.

This clonotype was recorded a few times. The V gene is TRBV6-6, the J gene TRBJ1-1; TRBD1 matches at 7 bases. V lost 6 bases, J lost 8 bases, and 6 bases stayed unmatched. This CDR3 contains 12 residues. Germline V CDR1 and CDR2: MNHNY, SVGAGI (reference sequence). For the CDR3, the DNA is TGTGCCAGCAGCCGACAGGGCTCAGAAGCTTTCTTT. Its protein product is CASSRQGSEAFF.